This record concerns one TCR beta chain sequence. Its antigen is not identified. These data are taken from a study of cytomegalovirus exposure and HLA in healthy donors. Overall study results and limits: TCR beta V segments were, for the most part, productive about 87% or about 30% of the time in an earlier analysis. A later analysis showed HLA-associated TCR beta chains outstripping equally common others in clonal expansion. In terms of immune exposure information, only CMV serostatus was available.

These donors, healthy bone marrow donors, were studied. The PCR used 60 Vbeta and 13 Jbeta primers. Method: immunoSEQ multiplex PCR; TCRdb's copy keeps in-frame clones and lacks some. The table records 120,000 to 150,000 clones, around 79% of them present only once. From germline, CDR1 is MDHEN and CDR2 SYDVKM. Trimming removed 6 bases at V and 6 bases at J, with 8 bases between. This CDR3 is 12 amino acids long. This clonotype was sampled from a man aged 35-49 years in good health and CMV-seropositive. The V call is TRBV28, the J call TRBJ2-2, with D unresolved. Sequencing was done on a sample of PBMCs. In DNA, the CDR3 is TGTGCCAGCAGATACATCCCCGGGGAGCTGTTTTTT. Translating gives CASRYIPGELFF.